These 10 T cell receptor beta chains originate from one sample sequenced in a study of CD4+ T cells in melanoma. Some clones are missing from TCRdb's copy, which holds only in-frame ones; the method was immunoSEQ multiplex PCR. The repertoire holds 90,000 to 130,000 clones, with around 93% as singletons. The sequencing input was peripheral blood. The receptors originated from a human donor with melanoma.

The V gene is TRBV30, the J gene TRBJ2-5; perhaps TRBD1 as D (5 bases). The germline gives CDR1 GTSNPN, CDR2 SVGIG (reference sequence). The CDR3 consists of 16 residues. V lost 3 bases to trimming and J lost 0 bases, with 17 bases between them. CDR3 DNA sequence: TGTGCCTGGAGCCTAACTCTATCAGGGTACCAAGAGACCCAGTACTTC. It encodes CAWSLTLSGYQETQYF.

The chain uses TRBV5-1 and TRBJ2-2; 9 positions agree with TRBD2. The CDR3 is 17 residues long. Germline CDR1 reads SGHRS; CDR2 reads YFSETQ. Losses at the gene ends were 0 bases for V and 0 bases for J; bases not matched to a gene: 3. DNA for the CDR3: TGCGCCAGCAGCTTGGAAGCTAGCGGGACGAACACCGGGGAGCTGTTTTTT. Residues: CASSLEASGTNTGELFF. Combining the CDR3 with reference TRBV5-1 and TRBJ2-2 gives the whole variable domain KAGVTQTPRYLIKTRGQQVTLSCSPISGHRSVSWYQQTPGQGLQFLFEYFSETQRNKGNFPGRFSGRQFSNSRSEMNVSTLELGDSALYLCASSLEASGTNTGELFFGEGSRLTVL.

This chain joins TRBV2 and TRBJ1-5; tentative D call: TRBD1 (6 bases). This CDR3 is 19 amino acids long. Germline V gene sequence: CDR1 SNHLY, CDR2 FYNNEI. Trimming left V 6 bases short and J 2 bases short, with 26 bases between. The CDR3 is CASRGYGTSSLVGNQPQHF. CDR3 nucleotides: TGTGCCAGCAGAGGTTACGGGACATCCTCTCTGGTGGGCAATCAGCCCCAGCATTTT. Looking up the rest from reference TRBV2 and TRBJ1-5 gives the full variable domain: EPEVTQTPSHQVTQMGQEVILRCVPISNHLYFYWYRQILGQKVEFLVSFYNNEISEKSEIFDDQFSVERPDGSNFTLKIRSTKLEDSAMYFCASRGYGTSSLVGNQPQHFGDGTRLSIL.

The V call is TRBV27, the J call TRBJ2-7, with TRBD2 matching over 16 bases. Looked up from germline, CDR1 is MNHEY and CDR2 is SMNVEV (reference sequence). The CDR3 loop spans 17 amino acids. V was pared by 5 bases and J by 3 bases, with 7 bases of the junction left unmatched. Here the CDR3 reads CASSRGLAGGALYEQYF. DNA of the CDR3: TGTGCCAGCAGTAGGGGACTAGCGGGAGGGGCGCTCTACGAGCAGTACTTC.

The chain joins TRBV7-9 to TRBJ2-3; TRBD1 might be the D (5 bases). Looked up from germline, CDR1 is SEHNR and CDR2 is FQNEAQ (reference sequence). CDR3 length: 13 amino acids. The V gene lost 7 bases and the J gene lost 2 bases, with 10 bases spanning the gap. CDR3 sequence (DNA): TGTGCCAGCAACCAGGACACCACAGATACGCAGTATTTT. Translated: CASNQDTTDTQYF.

V is TRBV6-4 and J is TRBJ2-3, with 7 positions matching TRBD1. This CDR3 contains 16 residues. V lost 4 bases and J lost 2; bases outside the gene matches: 9. Germline-derived CDR1 and CDR2 are MRHNA and SNTAGT. CDR3 loop: CASSVSPGQNTDTQYF. CDR3 coding DNA: TGTGCCAGCAGTGTGTCGCCGGGACAGAACACAGATACGCAGTATTTT.

This chain uses TRBV7-3 with TRBJ2-2, with D uncertain. Trimming removed 2 bases at V and 0 bases at J, with 10 bases between. The CDR3 is made up of 16 amino acids. Germline lookup yields CDR1 SGHTA and CDR2 FQGTGA. Written as DNA, the CDR3 is TGTGCCAGCAGCTTATTTGGCGGAGCGAACACCGGGGAGCTGTTTTTT. This gives the protein CASSLFGGANTGELFF.

The chain combines TRBV5-1 with TRBJ2-5; the D is unclear. CDR1 is SGHRS and CDR2 is YFSETQ in the germline V gene. The CDR3 has 15 residues. Trimming stripped 1 base from V and 2 bases from J, with 12 bases between. CDR3 amino acids: CASSLRAVEQETQYF. The CDR3 DNA is TGCGCCAGCAGCTTGAGGGCGGTAGAACAAGAGACCCAGTACTTC. The full variable domain, its missing parts supplied by reference TRBV5-1 and TRBJ2-5, is KAGVTQTPRYLIKTRGQQVTLSCSPISGHRSVSWYQQTPGQGLQFLFEYFSETQRNKGNFPGRFSGRQFSNSRSEMNVSTLELGDSALYLCASSLRAVEQETQYFGPGTRLLVL.

This chain connects TRBV4-1 to TRBJ2-3, with 11 positions matching TRBD1. CDR1 is MGHRA and CDR2 is YSYEKL in the germline V gene. V trimming: 3 bases; J trimming: 6 bases; junction bases outside the gene matches: 5. The CDR3 covers 15 residues. The CDR3 is CASSHPGQGADTQYF. For the CDR3, the DNA is TGCGCCAGCAGCCACCCCGGACAGGGGGCGGATACGCAGTATTTT.

V gene TRBV28 combines with J gene TRBJ2-7; 7 bases agree with TRBD1. CDR3 length: 14 residues. V lost 2 bases, J lost 4 bases, and 5 bases stayed unmatched. Looked up from germline, CDR1 is MDHEN and CDR2 is SYDVKM. CDR3 residues: CASSLTGETYEQYF. For the CDR3, the DNA is TGTGCCAGCAGTTTAACAGGGGAAACATACGAGCAGTACTTC.